The 27 T cell receptor beta chains reported below all come from one sample, sequenced in a study of blood T cell repertoires in COVID-19. Assay used: immunoSEQ multiplex PCR; TCRdb lists only in-frame clones, some missing. Of 40,000 to 65,000 clones listed, around 84% were seen once; the top ten hold roughly 12%. The material sequenced was peripheral blood. The receptors were sampled from a man in his 70s with active COVID-19.

The J gene is TRBJ1-4, the V gene TRBV30, with a tentative D call TRBD1 (6 bases). Trimming left V 0 bases short and J 8 bases short, with 16 bases between. The CDR3 runs to 15 residues. Germline V gives CDR1 GTSNPN, CDR2 SVGIG (reference sequence). CDR3 amino acids: CAWSVSRGVREKLFF. Here the CDR3 DNA reads TGTGCCTGGAGTGTAAGCAGGGGCGTACGGGAAAAACTGTTTTTT.

The chain combines TRBV18 with TRBJ1-1, with 8 positions matching TRBD1. The CDR3 is made up of 13 amino acids. Germline loops: CDR1 KGHSH, CDR2 LQKENI. The trim removed 3 bases at V and 11 bases at J, leaving 8 bases unmatched. The CDR3: CASSPDRGEKAFF. CDR3 in DNA: TGTGCCAGCTCACCCGACAGGGGAGAGAAGGCTTTCTTT.

The gene calls are TRBV5-1 and TRBJ2-5; 8 positions agree with TRBD1. The CDR3 runs to 13 residues. V was clipped by 6 bases and J by 2 bases; unmatched bases: 3. CDR1 is SGHRS and CDR2 is YFSETQ in the germline V gene. The CDR3 loop is CASTTGGQETQYF. The CDR3 region has the DNA TGCGCCAGCACTACAGGGGGTCAAGAGACCCAGTACTTC.

The chain is built from TRBV7-3 and TRBJ2-1; weak D call: TRBD2 (5 bases). Trimming cost V 2 bases and J 2 bases, with 13 bases left between them. The CDR3 consists of 16 residues. Looked up from germline, CDR1 is SGHTA and CDR2 is FQGTGA. This CDR3 reads CASSLRATRPYNEQFF. DNA of the CDR3: TGTGCCAGCAGCTTACGGGCAACTAGGCCCTACAATGAGCAGTTCTTC.

The V call is TRBV27, the J call TRBJ2-3, with 11 bases that match TRBD2. CDR1 is MNHEY, CDR2 SMNVEV, per germline (reference sequence). The CDR3 has 15 residues. J gave up 1 base and V 5 bases, and 2 bases lay outside the gene matches. The CDR3 nucleotides read TGTGCCAGCAGTGCACTAGCGGGGGGCACAGATACGCAGTATTTT. Translating it yields CASSALAGGTDTQYF.

J is TRBJ1-1 and V is TRBV11-2; 10 positions agree with TRBD1. V shed 9 bases and J 5 bases; nucleotides not matched to a gene: 12. The CDR3 extends over 15 amino acids. Germline V CDR1 and CDR2: SGHAT, FQNNGV. The CDR3 reads CASHSPGQGWTEAFF. CDR3 bases: TGTGCCAGTCATTCCCCGGGACAGGGGTGGACTGAAGCTTTCTTT.

The genes are TRBV5-1 and TRBJ1-2; 10 positions match TRBD1. V was pared by 0 bases and J by 2 bases, with 1 base of the junction left unmatched. The CDR3 consists of 15 residues. Germline-derived CDR1 and CDR2 are SGHRS and YFSETQ. The CDR3, as DNA: TGCGCCAGCAGCTTGGAGGGACAGGGGAACTATGGCTACACCTTC. Its translation: CASSLEGQGNYGYTF.

V usage is TRBV29-1 and J usage is TRBJ2-5, with TRBD1 as a possible D gene (6 bases). The CDR3 is 12 residues long. Germline V CDR1 and CDR2: SQVTM, ANQGSEA. The germline V and J ends were trimmed by 4 bases and 5 bases, with 11 bases remaining between them. This CDR3 is CSVGGGIETQYF. CDR3 coding DNA: TGCAGCGTTGGTGGGGGCATTGAGACCCAGTACTTC.

The CDR3 nucleotides read TGTGCCAGCAGTTCCCCCCCGGGGGGGGGCACAGATACGCAGTATTTT. Translated, it gives CASSSPPGGGTDTQYF. The chain employs TRBV6-5 and TRBJ2-3; 8 nucleotides agree with TRBD2. Germline CDR1 reads MNHEY; CDR2 reads SVGAGI. The CDR3 contains 16 residues. J was trimmed by 1 base and V by 4 bases; bases with no gene match: 7.

The rearrangement joins TRBV10-3 to TRBJ2-3, with a weak D call TRBD2 (5 bases). This CDR3 is 16 amino acids long. Per germline, CDR1 ENHRY and CDR2 SYGVKD. Trimming removed 5 bases at V and 1 base at J, with 16 bases between. In DNA form, the CDR3 reads TGTGCCATCAGTCCGAGGGAAACGGTGGGCACAGATACGCAGTATTTT. Translating gives CAISPRETVGTDTQYF.

The rearrangement joins TRBV27 to TRBJ1-3; TRBD1 aligns across 9 bases. This CDR3 has 17 amino acids. J gave up 0 bases and V 5 bases, and 8 bases lay outside the gene matches. CDR1 and CDR2 (germline): MNHEY, SMNVEV (reference sequence). The CDR3 bases are TGTGCCAGCAGTAAACAGGGGGCCTTCAACTCTGGAAACACCATATATTTT. Amino acid sequence: CASSKQGAFNSGNTIYF.

This clone has just one count. This chain uses TRBV5-4 with TRBJ2-3; a possible D gene is TRBD2 (6 bases). The CDR3 runs to 12 residues. Trimming left V 4 bases short and J 7 bases short, with 10 bases between. From germline, CDR1 is SGHNT and CDR2 YYREEE (reference sequence). The DNA for the CDR3 is TGTGCCAGCAGCCGGGAGAGTAATACGCAGTATTTT. Residues: CASSRESNTQYF.

This clone appeared a single time. The CDR3 spells CASSDRAGAGNTQYF. The CDR3 region has the DNA TGTGCCAGCAGTGACAGGGCCGGGGCGGGAAATACGCAGTATTTT. V usage is TRBV2 and J usage is TRBJ2-3; tentative D call: TRBD2 (6 bases). Trimming removed 3 bases at V and 7 bases at J, with 17 bases between. This CDR3 contains 15 residues. Germline V gene data show CDR1 as SNHLY and CDR2 as FYNNEI. Complete variable domain (other parts from reference TRBV2 and TRBJ2-3): EPEVTQTPSHQVTQMGQEVILRCVPISNHLYFYWYRQILGQKVEFLVSFYNNEISEKSEIFDDQFSVERPDGSNFTLKIRSTKLEDSAMYFCASSDRAGAGNTQYFGPGTRLTVL.

The rearrangement uses TRBV5-8 and TRBJ2-3; 9 bases map to TRBD1. Looked up from germline, CDR1 is SGHTS and CDR2 is YDEGEE. V shed 4 bases and J 5 bases; nucleotides not matched to a gene: 14. The CDR3 totals 17 residues. CDR3 amino acids: CASSRRGQGISVDTQYF. For the CDR3, the DNA is TGTGCCAGCAGCCGCCGAGGACAGGGGATTTCTGTAGATACGCAGTATTTT.

Only a few counts were recorded for this clone. The rearrangement joins TRBV9 to TRBJ2-7, with TRBD1 identical over 10 bases. V gave up 3 bases and J gave up 3 bases; unmatched junction bases: 3. The germline CDR1 and CDR2 sequences are SGDLS and YYNGEE. This CDR3 has 14 residues. CDR3 residues: CASSATGGSYEQYF. In nucleotides, the CDR3 is TGTGCCAGCAGCGCGACAGGGGGCAGCTACGAGCAGTACTTC.

The chain combines TRBV27 with TRBJ2-6, with 11 bases matching TRBD1. The CDR3 has 19 residues. The germline gives CDR1 MNHEY, CDR2 SMNVEV (reference sequence). Trimming at V came to 4 bases and at J to 3 bases, leaving 11 bases not matched to a gene. The CDR3 here is CASSSRTGGASGGANVLTF. CDR3 nucleotide sequence: TGTGCCAGCAGTTCCCGGACAGGGGGCGCCTCGGGTGGGGCCAACGTCCTGACTTTC.

The V call is TRBV11-3, the J call TRBJ1-1; 7 bases are a match to TRBD1. The germline V gene encodes CDR1 SGHNT and CDR2 YENEEA. V dropped 5 bases and J dropped 6; count of bases not matched to a gene: 9. The CDR3 extends over 14 amino acids. CDR3 in DNA: TGTGCCAGCAGCGCTGCGGGACAGAAGGCTGAAGCTTTCTTT. Protein product: CASSAAGQKAEAFF.

CDR3 loop: CASSLTPSGAGTEAFF. The CDR3 bases are TGTGCCAGCAGCTTAACCCCCTCAGGGGCAGGTACTGAAGCTTTCTTT. The chain recombines TRBV7-3 with TRBJ1-1, with D possibly matching TRBD1 (6 bases). V was cut by 0 bases and J by 5 bases, with 16 bases left in between. The germline V gene encodes CDR1 SGHTA and CDR2 FQGTGA. This CDR3 contains 16 residues.

V is TRBV3-1 (or the pseudogene TRBV3-2) and J is TRBJ1-1; D is perhaps TRBD1 (6 bases). V lost 1 base to trimming and J lost 7 bases, with 10 bases between them. In germline, CDR1 is LGHDT, CDR2 YNNKEL (reference sequence). CDR3 length: 13 residues. The CDR3 DNA follows: TGTGCCAGCAGCCAAGGGACAGCTAATGAAGCTTTCTTT. Its translation: CASSQGTANEAFF.

The chain employs TRBV5-1 and TRBJ2-1; TRBD2 aligns across 8 bases. The germline V gene encodes CDR1 SGHRS and CDR2 YFSETQ. J lost 2 bases, V lost 2 bases, and 6 bases had no gene match. The CDR3 runs to 16 residues. CDR3 DNA sequence: TGCGCCAGCAGCTTAAAGGAGCGGGGGCCCTACAATGAGCAGTTCTTC. Translation gives CASSLKERGPYNEQFF.

The chain is built from TRBV7-3 and TRBJ1-2; TRBD1 might be the D (6 bases). This CDR3 spans 14 amino acids. Deletions cut 3 bases from V and 8 bases from J, with 16 bases between. Germline lookup yields CDR1 SGHTA and CDR2 FQGTGA. CDR3 nucleotides: TGTGCCAGCAGCTTCACCCACGGGGGGCACGGCTACACCTTC. This translates into CASSFTHGGHGYTF.

The rearrangement uses TRBV6-2 or TRBV6-3 and TRBJ2-1, with D possibly being TRBD1 (6 bases). The CDR3 consists of 12 residues. Between the trimmed V and J ends, which lost 5 bases and 10 bases, there was a span of 12 bases. Germline values: CDR1 MNHEY, CDR2 SVGEGT. For the CDR3, the DNA is TGTGCCAGCAGTCTACAGGGTTACGAGCAGTTCTTC. This gives the protein CASSLQGYEQFF.

The chain couples TRBV4-1 to TRBJ1-2; 7 bases fit TRBD1. With 0 bases clipped from V and 3 bases from J, the junction kept 10 bases outside the gene matches. CDR3 length equals 17 residues. Germline CDR1 is MGHRA and CDR2 is YSYEKL. CDR3 DNA sequence: TGCGCCAGCAGCCAAGATCTAGGCTTAGGGGGCCACTATGGCTACACCTTC. It yields the protein CASSQDLGLGGHYGYTF.

This clone showed up just a few times. This sequence joins TRBV5-4 and TRBJ2-3; 15 bases are a match to TRBD2. The germline gives CDR1 SGHNT, CDR2 YYREEE (reference sequence). The CDR3 is made up of 16 amino acids. The J segment lost 3 bases and the V segment lost 3 bases, leaving 2 bases of the junction unmatched. The CDR3 bases are TGTGCCAGCAGCTACGGGACTAGCGGGGGGACAGATACGCAGTATTTT. Translated, it gives CASSYGTSGGTDTQYF.

This clone appeared once. The chain couples TRBV21-1 to TRBJ2-5; TRBD2 is the table's D call, not checked against the DNA. TRBV21-1 is reported as a pseudogene. The CDR3 contains 18 residues. CDR3 protein: CASSKEFASGGRRETQYF. The CDR3 region has the DNA TGTGCCAGCAGCAAAGAATTCGCTAGCGGGGGAAGGAGGGAGACCCAGTACTTC.

The chain carries TRBV27 and TRBJ2-7; 7 bases line up with TRBD2. The V gene end was trimmed by 6 bases and the J gene end by 3 bases; junction bases not matched to a gene: 14. This CDR3 comprises 16 residues. Germline values: CDR1 MNHEY, CDR2 SMNVEV (reference sequence). CDR3 nucleotides: TGTGCCAGCAGGGGTACGGTACGGGGGGATAACTACGAGCAGTACTTC. Its translation: CASRGTVRGDNYEQYF.

The chain is built from TRBV4-3 and TRBJ2-7; tentative D call: TRBD1 (6 bases). CDR1 is LGHNA and CDR2 is YSLEER in the germline V gene. The germline V and J ends were trimmed by 3 bases and 0 bases, with 18 bases remaining between them. The CDR3 sequence is 17 residues long. The CDR3 reads CASSQDRTASISYEQYF. The CDR3 nucleotides are TGCGCCAGCAGCCAGGATCGGACAGCTAGTATCTCCTACGAGCAGTACTTC.